One sample yielded the 30 T cell receptor beta chains listed below, sequenced in a study of CD8+ T cells in alopecia areata. The sample's treatment: oral pan-JAK inhibitor, 5-10 mg twice daily. Reverse transcription of extracted RNA yielded cDNA, which provided the sequencing template. Clones were sequenced by immunoSEQ multiplex PCR, and TCRdb holds only the in-frame ones, with some missing. In the table there are around 180,000 clones, 60% of which are singletons. Material: CD4+ T cells sorted from blood, obtained at week 24, from a patient treated with tofacitinib. These receptors all come from a human donor with alopecia areata.

The genes are TRBV2 and TRBJ2-1; TRBD1 aligns across 9 bases. The J segment lost 9 bases and the V segment lost 1 base, leaving 4 bases of the junction unmatched. Germline V gives CDR1 SNHLY, CDR2 FYNNEI. This CDR3 region has 14 residues. DNA for the CDR3: TGTGCCAGCAGTGAAGTGGGACAGGGAGGTGAGCAGTTCTTC. Translation gives CASSEVGQGGEQFF.

V usage is TRBV2 and J usage is TRBJ2-1; D ambiguous. The CDR3 spans 13 residues. Trimming took 7 bases from V and 6 from J, leaving 13 bases between them. The germline V gene has CDR1 SNHLY and CDR2 FYNNEI. CDR3 sequence (DNA): TGTGCCAGCACTGCACTGGAACCCAATGAGCAGTTCTTC. Protein product: CASTALEPNEQFF. Full variable domain (missing parts from reference TRBV2 and TRBJ2-1): EPEVTQTPSHQVTQMGQEVILRCVPISNHLYFYWYRQILGQKVEFLVSFYNNEISEKSEIFDDQFSVERPDGSNFTLKIRSTKLEDSAMYFCASTALEPNEQFFGPGTRLTVL.

The chain joins TRBV4-3 to TRBJ1-4; 7 bases are shared with TRBD1. Germline loops: CDR1 LGHNA, CDR2 YSLEER. V shed 1 base, J shed 8 bases, and the junction held 13 bases outside the gene matches. This CDR3 region has 17 residues. CDR3 amino acids: CASSQGSVRQGVEKLFF. The CDR3 DNA sequence: TGCGCCAGCAGCCAAGGGTCCGTAAGACAGGGAGTCGAAAAACTGTTTTTT.

The table lists this clone with a few counts. The J gene is TRBJ1-1, the V gene TRBV10-3; 7 bases line up with TRBD1. CDR3 length: 13 amino acids. V dropped 6 bases and J dropped 6; count of bases not matched to a gene: 7. The germline gives CDR1 ENHRY, CDR2 SYGVKD. CDR3 loop: CAIRGDRDAEAFF. The CDR3 bases are TGTGCCATCAGGGGAGACAGGGATGCTGAAGCTTTCTTT.

The table lists this clone with a count of one. The chain recombines TRBV30 with TRBJ2-7, with no clear D. The V end lost 4 bases, the J end lost 3 bases, and 7 bases lay between the germline ends. Germline CDR1 reads GTSNPN; CDR2 reads SVGIG (reference sequence). The CDR3 sequence is 11 residues long. The CDR3 DNA reads TGTGCCTGGAAGATAGACTACGAGCAGTACTTC. This sequence encodes CAWKIDYEQYF.

The V call is TRBV29-1, the J call TRBJ1-2; D is unclear. The CDR3 extends over 11 amino acids. Germline V gene sequence: CDR1 SQVTM, CDR2 ANQGSEA. The V gene lost 6 bases and the J gene lost 5 bases, with 10 bases spanning the gap. Written as DNA, the CDR3 is TGCAGCGTCGTTATGGTGTATGGCTACACCTTC. Amino acids: CSVVMVYGYTF. Variable domain in full (rest from reference TRBV29-1 and TRBJ1-2): SAVISQKPSRDICQRGTSLTIQCQVDSQVTMMFWYRQQPGQSLTLIATANQGSEATYESGFVIDKFPISRPNLTFSTLTVSNMSPEDSSIYLCSVVMVYGYTFGSGTRLTVV.

The rearrangement joins TRBV7-6 to TRBJ2-3; a possible D gene is TRBD1 (5 bases). V was cut by 3 bases and J by 2 bases, with 15 bases left in between. Germline loops: CDR1 SGHVS, CDR2 FNYEAQ. There are 16 residues in the CDR3. DNA of the CDR3: TGTGCCAGCAGCTTGGGTAGTGGCAGGGTCACAGATACGCAGTATTTT. Encoded protein: CASSLGSGRVTDTQYF.

The chain recombines TRBV2 with TRBJ1-2; D unresolved. Germline V CDR1 and CDR2: SNHLY, FYNNEI. The germline V and J ends were trimmed by 3 bases and 0 bases, with 8 bases remaining between them. The CDR3 loop spans 14 amino acids. DNA of the CDR3: TGTGCCAGCAGTGATTCCGCAGCTAACTATGGCTACACCTTC. Translating gives CASSDSAANYGYTF.

The chain couples TRBV5-6 to TRBJ1-2; 8 nucleotides agree with TRBD1. The ends lost 0 bases at V and 8 bases at J; junction bases unmatched: 9. There are 15 residues in the CDR3. The germline gives CDR1 SGHDT, CDR2 YYEEEE. In DNA, the CDR3 is TGTGCCAGCAGCTTGGGGACGACAGGGGAGAGAGGCTACACCTTC. The encoded protein is CASSLGTTGERGYTF.

This clone was seen only a few times. The chain carries TRBV4-1 and TRBJ1-2, with TRBD1 as a possible D gene (6 bases). CDR3 length equals 15 residues. From germline, CDR1 is MGHRA and CDR2 YSYEKL. V was clipped by 3 bases and J by 2 bases, with 13 bases between them. The CDR3 protein is CASSHKSTGNYGYTF. The CDR3 nucleotides are TGCGCCAGCAGCCACAAATCCACAGGGAACTATGGCTACACCTTC.

This clone showed up just a few times. This chain connects TRBV4-3 to TRBJ2-3, with D perhaps TRBD2 (7 bases). V was trimmed by 4 bases and J by 5 bases, leaving 19 bases between them. The CDR3 length is 16 residues. CDR1 and CDR2 from the germline V gene are LGHNA and YSLEER. The CDR3 sequence is CASSPTEGGPQDTQYF. The CDR3 DNA is TGCGCCAGCAGCCCAACGGAGGGGGGGCCTCAAGATACGCAGTATTTT.

The chain uses TRBV25-1 and TRBJ1-2, with a tentative D call TRBD1 (5 bases). Trimming left V 3 bases short and J 6 bases short, with 11 bases between. Germline V gives CDR1 MGHDK, CDR2 SYGVNS. The CDR3 sequence is 13 residues long. In DNA, the CDR3 is TGTGCCAGCAGTGACACAGGCGACCATGGCTACACCTTC. Translated: CASSDTGDHGYTF.

CDR3 amino acids: CASSPHAGNSYEQYF. The CDR3 DNA sequence: TGTGCCAGCAGCCCCCATGCGGGGAACTCCTACGAGCAGTACTTC. The rearrangement uses TRBV7-2 and TRBJ2-7, with D perhaps matching TRBD2 (6 bases). Trimming took 5 bases from V and 0 from J, leaving 14 bases between them. Germline CDR1 is SGHTA and CDR2 is FQGNSA. This CDR3 is built from 15 residues.

This clone was picked up a small number of times. The J gene is TRBJ2-1, the V gene TRBV6-6; TRBD1 aligns across 10 bases. This CDR3 is built from 15 residues. Unmatched junction bases numbered 4, after V lost 6 bases and J lost 2 bases. Germline V CDR1 and CDR2: MNHNY, SVGAGI (reference sequence). CDR3 in DNA: TGTGCCAGCAGGCCGGGACAGGGGCCCTACAATGAGCAGTTCTTC. This translates into CASRPGQGPYNEQFF.

CDR3 in amino acids: CAWSVGKRDSSQQFF. DNA of the CDR3: TGTGCCTGGAGTGTAGGGAAGCGGGACTCATCTCAGCAGTTCTTC. The chain employs TRBV30 and TRBJ2-1, with TRBD2 identical over 7 bases. The CDR3 loop spans 15 amino acids. Germline trimming cut 0 bases from V and 11 bases from J; bases unmatched to any gene: 13. Germline lookup yields CDR1 GTSNPN and CDR2 SVGIG (reference sequence).

This clone has only a few counts. The chain links TRBV4-3 to TRBJ2-5; D is unresolved. Germline V lookup: CDR1 LGHNA, CDR2 YSLEER. The CDR3 extends over 15 amino acids. Trimming pared 0 bases from V and 5 bases from J, leaving 13 bases between. The CDR3 loop reads CASSQDPASLETQYF. The CDR3 bases are TGCGCCAGCAGCCAAGACCCCGCTAGTTTGGAGACCCAGTACTTC.

The chain uses TRBV18 and TRBJ2-5; 9 positions agree with TRBD2. The CDR3 loop spans 13 amino acids. Germline-derived CDR1 and CDR2 are KGHSH and LQKENI. Germline trimming cut 3 bases from V and 5 bases from J; bases unmatched to any gene: 1. The CDR3 region is CASSPGLAETQYF. CDR3 sequence (DNA): TGTGCCAGCTCACCGGGACTAGCTGAGACCCAGTACTTC.

This sequence joins TRBV5-6 and TRBJ2-7; TRBD2 matches 8 bases. The germline V gene encodes CDR1 SGHDT and CDR2 YYEEEE. V shed 0 bases and J 4 bases; nucleotides not matched to a gene: 6. The CDR3 extends over 15 amino acids. CDR3 in DNA: TGTGCCAGCAGCTTGGCGGGAGGGGAGGGGTACGAGCAGTACTTC. Translating gives CASSLAGGEGYEQYF.

This clone was found a few times. The chain employs TRBV7-2 and TRBJ2-7; no firm D call. Germline values: CDR1 SGHTA, CDR2 FQGNSA. V was pared by 5 bases and J by 0 bases, with 11 bases between. CDR3 length equals 14 residues. The CDR3 protein is CASSPKGTSYEQYF. CDR3 DNA: TGTGCCAGCAGCCCAAAGGGCACCTCCTACGAGCAGTACTTC.

The chain recombines TRBV10-3 with TRBJ2-7; D gene unclear. The CDR3 totals 14 residues. Germline assignment: CDR1 ENHRY and CDR2 SYGVKD. Trimming left V 1 base short and J 0 bases short, with 7 bases between. DNA of the CDR3: TGTGCCATCAGTGAGTTTGAGGCCTCCTACGAGCAGTACTTC. As protein: CAISEFEASYEQYF.

The V gene is TRBV2, the J gene TRBJ1-2; 8 bases fit TRBD1. This CDR3 has 16 amino acids. CDR1 and CDR2 (germline): SNHLY, FYNNEI. V lost 8 bases to trimming and J lost 8 bases; unmatched junction nucleotides: 19. The CDR3 here is CASLRPPVDRVGGYTF. As DNA, the CDR3 is TGTGCCAGCTTGAGGCCCCCTGTGGACAGGGTTGGGGGCTACACCTTC.

This clone was observed a single time. This chain connects TRBV11-1 to TRBJ1-1; D ambiguous. Trimming took off 3 bases at V and 3 bases at J, with 14 bases between the two ends. From germline, CDR1 is SGHAT and CDR2 FQDESV (reference sequence). The CDR3 is made up of 15 amino acids. The CDR3 nucleotides are TGTGCCAGCAGCTTCGTTGACACATGGGACACTGAAGCTTTCTTT. This encodes CASSFVDTWDTEAFF.

This clone was picked up a small number of times. The chain uses TRBV5-6 and TRBJ2-2, with TRBD2 matching over 13 bases. CDR3 length: 16 residues. Germline V CDR1 and CDR2: SGHDT, YYEEEE. V was clipped by 7 bases and J by 3 bases; unmatched bases: 6. This CDR3 reads CASATSGGPHTGELFF. CDR3 DNA sequence: TGTGCCAGCGCGACTAGCGGGGGGCCACACACCGGGGAGCTGTTTTTT.

V is TRBV11-3 and J is TRBJ1-4; 9 bases align to TRBD1. Germline loops: CDR1 SGHNT, CDR2 YENEEA. Trimming at V came to 1 base and at J to 6 bases, leaving 6 bases not matched to a gene. This CDR3 spans 16 amino acids. CDR3 nucleotides: TGTGCCAGCAGCTTAGCCGGGGACAGGGCAGATGAAAAACTGTTTTTT. It specifies CASSLAGDRADEKLFF.

This clone has a handful of counts. This chain uses TRBV2 with TRBJ1-2; weak D call: TRBD1 (5 bases). The CDR3 sequence is 13 residues long. V lost 0 bases, J lost 8 bases, and 10 bases lay in between. CDR1 SNHLY and CDR2 FYNNEI come from the germline V gene. CDR3: CASSEAPGGGYTF. As DNA, the CDR3 is TGTGCCAGCAGTGAAGCGCCGGGGGGAGGCTACACCTTC.

This rearrangement joins TRBV6-1 to TRBJ1-1; no reliable D call. With 4 bases removed from V and 0 bases from J, the gap between germline ends came to 12 bases. The CDR3 loop spans 15 amino acids. The germline CDR1 and CDR2 sequences are MNHNS and SASEGT. The CDR3, as DNA: TGTGCCAGCAGTGCGGCCAGAACCTTGAACACTGAAGCTTTCTTT. Protein product: CASSAARTLNTEAFF.

The J gene is TRBJ1-6, the V gene TRBV11-1; D possibly corresponds to TRBD1 (5 bases). This CDR3 is 16 amino acids long. CDR1 is SGHAT and CDR2 is FQDESV in the germline V gene (reference sequence). Trimming shortened V by 1 base and J by 2 bases, and 9 bases separated the two germline ends. CDR3 sequence: CASSLGRGTYNSPLHF. The CDR3 bases are TGTGCCAGCAGCTTAGGCCGGGGCACCTATAATTCACCCCTCCACTTT.

This sequence joins TRBV15 and TRBJ2-4; no reliable D call. The V gene's germline CDR1 is LNHNV and CDR2 YYDKDF (reference sequence). Trimming pared 3 bases from V and 0 bases from J, leaving 9 bases between. The CDR3 length is 15 residues. The CDR3 sequence: CATSRTTIAKNIQYF. The DNA for the CDR3 is TGTGCCACCAGCAGGACGACGATAGCCAAAAACATTCAGTACTTC.

This chain connects TRBV30 to TRBJ2-5; D is unclear. Trimming cost V 4 bases and J 4 bases, with 10 bases left between them. The CDR3 is 12 residues long. CDR1 GTSNPN and CDR2 SVGIG come from the germline V gene (reference sequence). The DNA for the CDR3 is TGTGCCTGGACCCATTCGGCAGAGACCCAGTACTTC. This codes for CAWTHSAETQYF.

The chain couples TRBV7-2 to TRBJ2-7; TRBD1 agrees at 7 bases. CDR1 and CDR2 from the germline V gene are SGHTA and FQGNSA. The CDR3 has 14 residues. Trimming at V came to 7 bases and at J to 7 bases, leaving 13 bases not matched to a gene. This CDR3 is CASTLPGQPTEQYF. DNA of the CDR3: TGTGCCAGCACCCTACCGGGACAGCCTACGGAGCAGTACTTC.